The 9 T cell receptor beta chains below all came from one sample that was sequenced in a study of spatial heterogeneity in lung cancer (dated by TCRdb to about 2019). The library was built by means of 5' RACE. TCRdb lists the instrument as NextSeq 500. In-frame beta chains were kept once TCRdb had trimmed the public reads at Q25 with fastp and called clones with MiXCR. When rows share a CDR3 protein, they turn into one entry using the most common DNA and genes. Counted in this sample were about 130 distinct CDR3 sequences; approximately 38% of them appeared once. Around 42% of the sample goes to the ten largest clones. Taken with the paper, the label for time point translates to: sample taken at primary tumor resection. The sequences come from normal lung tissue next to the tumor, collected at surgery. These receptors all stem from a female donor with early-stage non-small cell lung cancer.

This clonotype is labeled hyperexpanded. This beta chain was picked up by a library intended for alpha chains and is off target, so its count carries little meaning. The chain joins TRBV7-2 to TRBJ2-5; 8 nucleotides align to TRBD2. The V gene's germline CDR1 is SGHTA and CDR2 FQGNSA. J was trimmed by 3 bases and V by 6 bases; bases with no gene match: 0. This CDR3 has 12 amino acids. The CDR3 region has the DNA TGTGCCAGCAGTAGCGGGGAAGAGACCCAGTACTTC. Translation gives CASSSGEETQYF.

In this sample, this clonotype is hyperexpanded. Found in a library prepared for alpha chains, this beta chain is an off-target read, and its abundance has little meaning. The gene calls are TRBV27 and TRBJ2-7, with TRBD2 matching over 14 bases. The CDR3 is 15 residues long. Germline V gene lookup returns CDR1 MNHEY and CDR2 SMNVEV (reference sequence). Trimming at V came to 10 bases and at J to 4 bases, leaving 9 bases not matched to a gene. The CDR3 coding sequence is TGTGCCACGTGGGGGACTAGCGGGAGTGGGTACGAGCAGTACTTC. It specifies CATWGTSGSGYEQYF.

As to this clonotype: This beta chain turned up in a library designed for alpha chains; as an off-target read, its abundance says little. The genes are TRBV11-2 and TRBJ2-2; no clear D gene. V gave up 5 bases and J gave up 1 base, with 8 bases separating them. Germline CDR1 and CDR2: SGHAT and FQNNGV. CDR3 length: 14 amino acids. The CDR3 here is CASSLTGNTGELFF. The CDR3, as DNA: TGTGCCAGCAGCCTGACGGGGAACACCGGGGAGCTGTTTTTT.

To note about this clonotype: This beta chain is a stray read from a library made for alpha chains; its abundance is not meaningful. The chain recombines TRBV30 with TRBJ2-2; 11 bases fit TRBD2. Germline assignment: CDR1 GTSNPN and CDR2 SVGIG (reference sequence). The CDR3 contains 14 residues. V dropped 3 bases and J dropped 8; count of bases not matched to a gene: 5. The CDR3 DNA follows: TGTGCCTGGAGGGGACTAGCGGTGGTGGGGGAGCTGTTTTTT. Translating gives CAWRGLAVVGELFF.

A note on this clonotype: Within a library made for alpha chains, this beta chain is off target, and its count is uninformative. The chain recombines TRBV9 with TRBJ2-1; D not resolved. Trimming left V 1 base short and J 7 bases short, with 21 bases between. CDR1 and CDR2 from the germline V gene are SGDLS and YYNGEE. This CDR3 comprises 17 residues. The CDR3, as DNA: TGTGCCAGCAGCGTAAGGAAGGAGCACTTCGTAGTTAATGAGCAGTTCTTC. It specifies CASSVRKEHFVVNEQFF.

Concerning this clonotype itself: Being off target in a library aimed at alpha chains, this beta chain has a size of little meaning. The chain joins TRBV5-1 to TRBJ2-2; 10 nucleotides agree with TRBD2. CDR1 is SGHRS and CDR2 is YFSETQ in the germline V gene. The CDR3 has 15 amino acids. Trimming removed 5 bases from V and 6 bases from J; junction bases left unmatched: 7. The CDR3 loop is CASSPGLAIPGELFF. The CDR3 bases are TGCGCCAGCAGTCCGGGACTAGCGATCCCCGGGGAGCTGTTTTTT.

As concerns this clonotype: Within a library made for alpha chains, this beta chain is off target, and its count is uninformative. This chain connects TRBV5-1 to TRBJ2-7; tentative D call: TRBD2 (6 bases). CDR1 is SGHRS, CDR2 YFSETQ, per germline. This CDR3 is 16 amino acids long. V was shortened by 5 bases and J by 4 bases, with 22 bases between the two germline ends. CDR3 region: CASSPDPHPGEYEQYF. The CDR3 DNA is TGCGCCAGCAGTCCCGATCCTCACCCGGGGGAGTACGAGCAGTACTTC.

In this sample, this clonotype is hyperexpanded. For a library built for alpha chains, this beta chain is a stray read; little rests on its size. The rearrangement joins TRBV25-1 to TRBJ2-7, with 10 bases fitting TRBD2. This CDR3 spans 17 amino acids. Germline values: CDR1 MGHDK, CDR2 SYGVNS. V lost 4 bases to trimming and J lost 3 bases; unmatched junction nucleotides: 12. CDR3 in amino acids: CASSARWGLAGVYEQYF. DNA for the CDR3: TGTGCCAGCAGTGCCCGCTGGGGGCTAGCGGGAGTCTACGAGCAGTACTTC.

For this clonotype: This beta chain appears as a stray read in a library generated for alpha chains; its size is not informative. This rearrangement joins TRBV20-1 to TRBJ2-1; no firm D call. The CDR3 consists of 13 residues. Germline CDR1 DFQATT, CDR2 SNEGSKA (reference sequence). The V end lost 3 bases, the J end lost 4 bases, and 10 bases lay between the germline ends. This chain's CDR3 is CSASENTYNEQFF. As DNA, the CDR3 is TGCAGTGCTAGCGAGAACACTTACAATGAGCAGTTCTTC.